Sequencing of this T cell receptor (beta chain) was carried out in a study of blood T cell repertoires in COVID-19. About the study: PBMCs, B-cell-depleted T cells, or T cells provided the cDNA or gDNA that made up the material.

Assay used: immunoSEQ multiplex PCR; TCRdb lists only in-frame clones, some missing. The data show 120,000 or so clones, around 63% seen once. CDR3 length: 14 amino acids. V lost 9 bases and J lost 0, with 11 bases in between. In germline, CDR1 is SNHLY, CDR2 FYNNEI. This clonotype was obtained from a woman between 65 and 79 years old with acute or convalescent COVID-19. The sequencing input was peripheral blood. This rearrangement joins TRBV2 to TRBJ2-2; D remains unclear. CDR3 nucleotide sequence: TGTGCCAGTCTCGCGGATGCGAACACCGGGGAGCTGTTTTTT. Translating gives CASLADANTGELFF.